This passage covers 12 T cell receptor beta chains from one sample sequenced in a study of T-cell memory formation after mild COVID-19. In TCRdb, the 5' RACE reads were re-called with MiXCR into one record per CDR3 protein. This table holds 120,000 to 150,000 distinct CDR3 sequences, under 7% found once. Material for sequencing was PBMCs or a T cell subset sorted from them (not recorded which). The receptor source for this set is an adult woman who had mild COVID-19 (a few samples of this study predate the infection). Cell type and time point are not known.

The chain links TRBV6-5 to TRBJ1-1; D is unclear. The CDR3 length is 14 residues. Germline CDR1 reads MNHEY; CDR2 reads SVGAGI. The V and J ends lost 4 bases and 0 bases respectively, with 9 bases between them. In nucleotides, the CDR3 is TGTGCCAGCAGTTCCGAAGCGATGAACACTGAAGCTTTCTTT. Translating gives CASSSEAMNTEAFF.

In this sample, this clonotype turned up many times. The rearrangement links TRBV7-9 to TRBJ2-3; D is perhaps TRBD2 (5 bases). Germline V gene lookup returns CDR1 SEHNR and CDR2 FQNEAQ (reference sequence). The CDR3 loop spans 15 amino acids. V lost 2 bases to trimming and J lost 1 base, with 10 bases between them. As DNA, the CDR3 is TGTGCCAGCAGCTTAAGAGGGCCCCGCACAGATACGCAGTATTTT. Protein product: CASSLRGPRTDTQYF.

The chain is built from TRBV4-3 and TRBJ2-3; D gene ambiguous. Trimming left V 1 base short and J 1 base short, with 9 bases between. This CDR3 is 15 amino acids long. Germline values: CDR1 LGHNA, CDR2 YSLEER. The CDR3 sequence: CASSQGMGRTDTQYF. The CDR3 nucleotides are TGCGCCAGCAGCCAAGGGATGGGTCGCACAGATACGCAGTATTTT.

At least ten counts were recorded for this clonotype. The chain has TRBV3-1 and TRBJ2-7; TRBD2 matches at 8 bases. Germline V CDR1 and CDR2: LGHDT, YNNKEL (reference sequence). The trim removed 4 bases at V and 5 bases at J, leaving 7 bases unmatched. CDR3 length equals 14 residues. In DNA form, the CDR3 reads TGTGCCAGCAGCCCTCGGGAGGGGATGAACGAGCAGTACTTC. Its protein is CASSPREGMNEQYF.

This clonotype showed up just a few times. V gene TRBV2 combines with J gene TRBJ2-1; the match to TRBD2 covers 11 bases. Per germline, CDR1 SNHLY and CDR2 FYNNEI. CDR3 length equals 18 residues. J was trimmed by 2 bases and V by 4 bases; bases with no gene match: 10. The CDR3 bases are TGTGCCAGCAGTGTCCTTAGCGGGAGGGCCGAACCCTACAATGAGCAGTTCTTC. It specifies CASSVLSGRAEPYNEQFF. Complete variable domain (other parts from reference TRBV2 and TRBJ2-1): EPEVTQTPSHQVTQMGQEVILRCVPISNHLYFYWYRQILGQKVEFLVSFYNNEISEKSEIFDDQFSVERPDGSNFTLKIRSTKLEDSAMYFCASSVLSGRAEPYNEQFFGPGTRLTVL.

Ten or more counts support this clonotype. One junction end does not reproduce the germline sequence, and a read error may be involved. The chain links TRBV5-6 to TRBJ1-2, with 9 bases identical to TRBD1. This CDR3 contains 13 residues. The germline V gene has CDR1 SGHDT and CDR2 YYEEEE. CDR3 DNA: TGTGCCAGCACCTTGGGACAGGGCGATGGCTACACCTTC. This encodes CASTLGQGDGYTF.

This clonotype was recorded at least ten times. V is TRBV24-1 and J is TRBJ2-7, with D possibly matching TRBD2 (6 bases). Germline CDR1 is KGHDR and CDR2 is SFDVKD. This CDR3 is 14 amino acids long. V lost 5 bases to trimming and J lost 7 bases, with 17 bases between them. The CDR3 reads CATSGAGRSNEQYF. CDR3 DNA: TGTGCCACCAGTGGGGCAGGGAGGAGCAATGAGCAGTACTTC.

This sequence joins TRBV9 and TRBJ1-1; TRBD1 is a possible D gene (6 bases). The germline CDR1 and CDR2 sequences are SGDLS and YYNGEE. The CDR3 loop spans 13 amino acids. With 3 bases removed from V and 4 bases from J, the gap between germline ends came to 10 bases. The CDR3 region has the DNA TGTGCCAGCAGCGGTGGGGGCATCACTGAAGCTTTCTTT. It encodes CASSGGGITEAFF.

The sample holds a few counts of this clonotype. This sequence joins TRBV7-9 and TRBJ2-5; 12 nucleotides align to TRBD1. The CDR3 totals 15 residues. Germline trimming cut 3 bases from V and 5 bases from J; bases unmatched to any gene: 4. The germline CDR1 and CDR2 sequences are SEHNR and FQNEAQ (reference sequence). CDR3 in DNA: TGTGCCAGCAGCTTGGGACAGGGGGCTGGGGAGACCCAGTACTTC. As protein: CASSLGQGAGETQYF. Together with reference TRBV7-9 and TRBJ2-5, the CDR3 gives the full variable domain: DTGVSQNPRHKITKRGQNVTFRCDPISEHNRLYWYRQTLGQGPEFLTYFQNEAQLEKSRLLSDRFSAERPKGSFSTLEIQRTEQGDSAMYLCASSLGQGAGETQYFGPGTRLLVL.

The rearrangement links TRBV5-1 to TRBJ2-2; D gene uncertain. Trimming removed 0 bases from V and 0 bases from J, with 9 bases in between. Germline assignment: CDR1 SGHRS and CDR2 YFSETQ. This CDR3 has 16 residues. The CDR3 bases are TGCGCCAGCAGCTTGGGACACAATTCGAACACCGGGGAGCTGTTTTTT. It specifies CASSLGHNSNTGELFF. The full variable domain, in which reference TRBV5-1 and TRBJ2-2 provide the parts outside the CDR3, is KAGVTQTPRYLIKTRGQQVTLSCSPISGHRSVSWYQQTPGQGLQFLFEYFSETQRNKGNFPGRFSGRQFSNSRSEMNVSTLELGDSALYLCASSLGHNSNTGELFFGEGSRLTVL.

In its sample, this clonotype was seen many times. The gene calls are TRBV12-3 or TRBV12-4 and TRBJ1-2; D remains ambiguous. Trimming removed 3 bases at V and 6 bases at J, with 8 bases between. The CDR3 spans 12 residues. CDR3 sequence reads: CASSFLTDGYTF. The CDR3 nucleotides read TGTGCCAGCAGTTTTTTGACGGATGGCTACACCTTC.

This clonotype was observed at least ten times. This chain joins TRBV4-3 and TRBJ2-1, with 7 bases aligning to TRBD2. The CDR3 is made up of 15 amino acids. Trimming cost V 0 bases and J 5 bases; bases outside gene matches: 4. Germline V CDR1 and CDR2: LGHNA, YSLEER. The CDR3 sequence is CASSQEGLTDNEQFF. In DNA, the CDR3 is TGCGCCAGCAGCCAAGAGGGACTAACGGACAATGAGCAGTTCTTC.